This TCR beta chain stems from a study of blood T cell repertoires in COVID-19. Background on the study: Specimens from acute and convalescent COVID-19 originated in the United States, Italy and Spain. T cells, B-cell-depleted T cells, or PBMCs supplied cDNA or gDNA.

The germline CDR1 and CDR2 sequences are SGHTA and FQGNSA. This CDR3 region has 16 residues. V gave up 2 bases and J gave up 2 bases, with 13 bases separating them. In the original processing: The assay estimated nucleated cells by amplifying reference gene primers. Some clones are missing from TCRdb's copy, which holds only in-frame ones; the method was immunoSEQ multiplex PCR. V, J and clone size are taken as reported in that table, and D and trimming were inferred from the DNA itself. The profile shows over 300,000 clones, 80% to 90% of them singletons. The receptor was isolated from a man in his forties with acute or convalescent COVID-19. The sequenced sample was peripheral blood. The chain carries TRBV7-2 and TRBJ1-3; tentative D call: TRBD1 (5 bases). The CDR3 region is CASSLRAQGAGNTIYF. CDR3 in DNA: TGTGCCAGCAGCTTAAGGGCCCAAGGGGCTGGAAACACCATATATTTT.